Listed here are 30 T cell receptor beta chains from one sample, sequenced in a study of T cells in women clearing cervical HPV infection. Profiled with immunoSEQ multiplex PCR; TCRdb holds only in-frame clones, not every one. The data show about 20,000 clones, and the top ten clones hold 4.5% to 6.5%. Sequenced input: blood buffy coat. Receptors originate from a woman between 18 and 70 years old with a cervical HPV16 infection that either progressed to CIN3+ or cleared (not recorded which).

On this clone: From the germline J gene comes the end of the CDR3, since the read stops 3 residues before it. This chain joins TRBV5-4 and TRBJ2-3; D unclear. This CDR3 comprises 13 residues. V gave up 1 base and J gave up 5 bases, with 8 bases separating them. CDR1 is SGHNT, CDR2 YYREEE, per germline (reference sequence). CDR3 bases read: TGTGCCAGCAGCTTGAGTCCCGGAGATACG. Protein: CASSLSPGDT. The CDR3 reads in full as CASSLSPGDTQYF.

On this clone itself: A junction boundary mismatches the germline segment, possibly from a read error. The missing CDR3 end, 3 residues past where the read stops, is filled in from the germline J gene. The sample carries other DNA sequences with the same CDR3. The chain couples TRBV5-1 to TRBJ1-3, with D tentatively TRBD1 (6 bases). Germline CDR1 SGHRS, CDR2 YFSETQ. The CDR3 is made up of 15 amino acids. The CDR3 bases that were read are TGCGCTAGCAGCTTGGGGGCATCCTCTGGAAACACC. Translated: CASSLGASSGNT. The entire CDR3 protein is CASSLGASSGNTIYF.

In the case of this clone: The missing CDR3 end, 3 residues past where the read stops, is filled in from the germline J gene. The J gene is TRBJ2-4, the V gene TRBV4-1; 7 bases are a match to TRBD2. The trim removed 0 bases at V and 7 bases at J, leaving 3 bases unmatched. The CDR3 sequence is 14 residues long. Germline CDR1 and CDR2: MGHRA and YSYEKL. The CDR3 loop reads CASSQDRGVNIQYF. The CDR3 DNA, read in part, is TGCGCCAGCAGCCAAGACCGGGGGGTGAACATT.

Worth noting for this clone: Read sequence stops 3 residues before the CDR3 end, and the germline J gene provides the missing end. The chain is built from TRBV20-1 and TRBJ1-1; 9 bases line up with TRBD1. CDR1 is DFQATT, CDR2 SNEGSKA, per germline (reference sequence). The CDR3 totals 13 residues. The CDR3: CSALVPGQGQAFF. The covered CDR3 bases are TGCAGTGCCCTTGTCCCGGGACAGGGCCAA.

A note on this clone: The CDR3 is cut off 3 residues early in the read; its end comes from the germline J gene. V gene TRBV6-2 or TRBV6-3 combines with J gene TRBJ2-4; possibly TRBD1 for D (5 bases). Trimming removed 7 bases from V and 0 bases from J, with 10 bases in between. Germline V gene data show CDR1 as MNHEY and CDR2 as SVGEGT. This CDR3 has 14 residues. Incomplete CDR3 DNA: TGTGCCAGCACGCCACAGGTAGCCAAAAACATT. The encoded protein is CASTPQVAKNI. In full, the CDR3 reads CASTPQVAKNIQYF.

In regard to this clone: Coverage ceases 3 residues before the CDR3 finishes, and the germline J gene fills in the end. The chain recombines TRBV9 with TRBJ2-5; the match to TRBD2 covers 9 bases. V trimming: 2 bases; J trimming: 4 bases; junction bases outside the gene matches: 3. CDR1 and CDR2 from the germline V gene are SGDLS and YYNGEE. The CDR3 runs to 14 residues. The CDR3 bases that were read are TGTGCCAGCAGCGTGCGGGGGGGCGTAGAGACC. Its protein product is CASSVRGGVET. The full CDR3 protein is CASSVRGGVETQYF. The entire variable domain, with the rest obtained from reference TRBV9 and TRBJ2-5, is as follows: DSGVTQTPKHLITATGQRVTLRCSPRSGDLSVYWYQQSLDQGLQFLIQYYNGEERAKGNILERFSAQQFPDLHSELNLSSLELGDSALYFCASSVRGGVETQYFGPGTRLLVL.

About this clone itself: The read gets to within 3 residues of the CDR3 end, and the germline J gene fills in the rest. The genes are TRBV20-1 and TRBJ2-4; 9 nucleotides line up with TRBD1. In germline, CDR1 is DFQATT, CDR2 SNEGSKA (reference sequence). The CDR3 is made up of 16 amino acids. V trimming: 0 bases; J trimming: 1 base; junction bases outside the gene matches: 4. The part of the CDR3 DNA that was read is TGCAGTGCTAGAGATTGGACAGGGGAGGCCAAAAACATT. It is translated as CSARDWTGEAKNI. The full-length CDR3 reads as CSARDWTGEAKNIQYF.

A remark on this clone: The read halts 3 residues ahead of the CDR3 end, with the missing end drawn from the germline J gene. The rearrangement uses TRBV20-1 and TRBJ2-5, with TRBD2 as a possible D gene (5 bases). Per germline, CDR1 DFQATT and CDR2 SNEGSKA (reference sequence). Trimming left V 6 bases short and J 4 bases short, with 21 bases between. The CDR3 extends over 15 amino acids. This chain's CDR3 is CSASVVGRGVETQYF. The DNA read from the CDR3 is TGCAGTGCCTCGGTAGTTGGTCGGGGTGTAGAGACC.

With respect to this clone: The read terminates 3 residues ahead of where the CDR3 ends, so the germline J gene completes it. The V and J genes are TRBV28 and TRBJ2-1; 10 nucleotides match TRBD1. V shed 4 bases and J 8 bases; nucleotides not matched to a gene: 5. CDR1 is MDHEN, CDR2 SYDVKM, per germline. The CDR3 is 14 amino acids. CDR3 bases read: TGTGCCAGCAGTTCCGGGACAGGGGCCTATGAG. Its protein product is CASSSGTGAYE. The full CDR3 protein is CASSSGTGAYEQFF.

In regard to this clone: The read ends 3 residues shy of where the CDR3 ends; the end is completed using the germline J gene. The gene calls are TRBV20-1 and TRBJ2-3; a possible D gene is TRBD2 (7 bases). Per germline, CDR1 DFQATT and CDR2 SNEGSKA (reference sequence). This CDR3 spans 12 amino acids. The CDR3 here is CSAAEGGETQYF. The sequenced CDR3 bases are TGCAGTGCCGCCGAGGGGGGGGAGACG.

Note on this clone: The read stops 3 residues short of the end of the CDR3; the missing end is completed from the germline J gene. V and J are TRBV19 and TRBJ1-2, with TRBD1 identical over 9 bases. Losses at the gene ends were 8 bases for V and 2 bases for J; bases not matched to a gene: 3. CDR3 length: 13 amino acids. CDR1 is LNHDA, CDR2 SQIVND, per germline (reference sequence). This CDR3 is CASSGQGNYGYTF. The sequenced part of the CDR3 DNA is TGTGCCAGTTCGGGACAGGGCAACTATGGC. Using reference TRBV19 and TRBJ1-2 for the parts outside the CDR3, the full variable domain is DGGITQSPKYLFRKEGQNVTLSCEQNLNHDAMYWYRQDPGQGLRLIYYSQIVNDFQKGDIAEGYSVSREKKESFPLTVTSAQKNPTAFYLCASSGQGNYGYTFGSGTRLTVV.

As for this clone: Read coverage stops 3 residues before the CDR3 terminus; the germline J gene supplies the remainder. The V and J genes are TRBV9 and TRBJ2-3, with D perhaps TRBD1 or TRBD2 (5 bases each). This CDR3 has 15 residues. Germline V lookup: CDR1 SGDLS, CDR2 YYNGEE. V was trimmed by 4 bases and J by 0 bases, leaving 12 bases between them. This CDR3 reads CASSPRGDSTDTQYF. The sequenced part of the CDR3 DNA is TGTGCCAGCAGCCCCCGAGGGGATAGCACAGATACG. Full variable domain (rest looked up from reference TRBV9 and TRBJ2-3): DSGVTQTPKHLITATGQRVTLRCSPRSGDLSVYWYQQSLDQGLQFLIQYYNGEERAKGNILERFSAQQFPDLHSELNLSSLELGDSALYFCASSPRGDSTDTQYFGPGTRLTVL.

As regards this clone: Sequencing ends 3 residues short of the CDR3 end; the germline J gene provides the rest. This chain links TRBV20-1 with TRBJ1-4; TRBD1 might be the D (5 bases). This CDR3 is 13 amino acids long. Per the germline V gene, CDR1 is DFQATT and CDR2 is SNEGSKA (reference sequence). V was clipped by 8 bases and J by 0 bases, with 10 bases between them. The DNA read from the CDR3 is TGCAGTCCCCACAGGCCAACTAATGAAAAA. Its translation: CSPHRPTNEK. The complete CDR3 protein is CSPHRPTNEKLFF.

The chain's CDR3 is CAWIVGQEYEQFF. The CDR3 DNA, read in part, is TGTGCCTGGATTGTGGGACAGGAGTATGAG. J is TRBJ2-1 and V is TRBV30; 8 nucleotides match TRBD1. The CDR3 extends 3 residues past the end of the read, so its final part is completed from the germline J gene. With V trimmed by 4 bases and J by 8 bases, 7 bases remained unmatched. Germline lookup yields CDR1 GTSNPN and CDR2 SVGIG (reference sequence). CDR3 length equals 13 residues.

Turning to this clone: The CDR3 is cut off 3 residues early in the read; its end comes from the germline J gene. V is TRBV5-1 and J is TRBJ1-2, with D possibly being TRBD1 (6 bases). Germline CDR1 reads SGHRS; CDR2 reads YFSETQ. This CDR3 is 13 amino acids long. The chain's CDR3 is CASSRTGGSGYTF. The DNA read from the CDR3 is TGCGCCAGCAGCCGAACGGGGGGCAGCGGC.

Points on this clone: Read data end 3 residues before the CDR3 end; the end is taken from the germline J gene. The chain combines TRBV10-3 with TRBJ2-3; 13 nucleotides align to TRBD2. CDR1 is ENHRY, CDR2 SYGVKD, per germline. This CDR3 is built from 17 residues. Unmatched junction bases numbered 5, after V lost 5 bases and J lost 0 bases. CDR3 sequence: CAISSGTSGESTDTQYF. The DNA read from the CDR3 is TGTGCCATCAGTTCCGGGACTAGCGGGGAAAGCACAGATACG.

As concerns this clone: The sequenced fragment ends 3 residues before the CDR3 boundary, so the rest is inferred from the germline J gene. The gene calls are TRBV19 and TRBJ2-7; 7 bases line up with TRBD1. Germline CDR1 is LNHDA and CDR2 is SQIVND (reference sequence). V trimming: 5 bases; J trimming: 3 bases; junction bases outside the gene matches: 7. The CDR3 is made up of 14 amino acids. This CDR3 reads CASSPGDRIYEQYF. The DNA read from the CDR3 is TGTGCCAGTAGTCCCGGGGACAGAATCTACGAG.

Comments on this clone: The read comes to an end 3 residues before the CDR3 does, leaving the germline J gene to fill in the end. The chain couples TRBV20-1 to TRBJ2-3, with a weak D call TRBD2 (6 bases). Germline lookup yields CDR1 DFQATT and CDR2 SNEGSKA (reference sequence). The CDR3 loop spans 13 amino acids. CDR3 sequence: CSARRDFQETQYF. Partial CDR3 DNA: TGCAGTGCTAGACGGGACTTTCAAGAGACG.

In regard to this clone: The read gets to within 3 residues of the CDR3 end, and the germline J gene fills in the rest. V is TRBV20-1 and J is TRBJ2-1, with TRBD1 matching 8 bases. The CDR3 length is 15 residues. With 6 bases clipped from V and 2 bases from J, the junction kept 9 bases outside the gene matches. Germline V gene data show CDR1 as DFQATT and CDR2 as SNEGSKA (reference sequence). The CDR3 sequence: CSADSGGQAYNEQFF. The CDR3 DNA, read in part, is TGCAGTGCCGACTCAGGGGGACAGGCCTACAATGAG.

In the case of this clone: The read terminates 3 residues ahead of where the CDR3 ends, so the germline J gene completes it. V gene TRBV2 combines with J gene TRBJ2-2, with 9 bases aligning to TRBD1. Germline CDR1 is SNHLY and CDR2 is FYNNEI. The CDR3 has 15 amino acids. CDR3 bases read: TGTGCCAGCGGAGGGGGGACAGGGACTAATGAAAAG. Residues: CASGGGTGTNEK. The entire CDR3 is CASGGGTGTNEKLFF.

With respect to this clone: The read gets to within 3 residues of the CDR3 end, and the germline J gene fills in the rest. The V gene is TRBV2, the J gene TRBJ2-7; TRBD1 agrees at 8 bases. Germline-derived CDR1 and CDR2 are SNHLY and FYNNEI. Unmatched junction bases numbered 3, after V lost 4 bases and J lost 1 base. The CDR3 is 14 amino acids. Incomplete CDR3 DNA: TGTGCCAGCAGTGCCCGGACAGGGTCCTACGAG. Its protein product is CASSARTGSYE. The whole CDR3 sequence reads CASSARTGSYEQYF.

Worth noting for this clone: The CDR3 end falls 3 residues outside the read, so it is completed with the germline J gene. J is TRBJ2-7 and V is TRBV5-5; 9 positions match TRBD2. With V trimmed by 6 bases and J by 6 bases, 7 bases remained unmatched. Germline CDR1 is SGHKS and CDR2 is YYEKEE (reference sequence). This CDR3 contains 13 residues. The CDR3 sequence is CASNSGLALEQYF. The CDR3 DNA, read in part, is TGTGCCAGCAACTCGGGACTAGCCCTCGAG.

About this clone itself: At one of its ends the junction is not consistent with the germline gene, which may arise from a read error. Coverage ceases 3 residues before the CDR3 finishes, and the germline J gene fills in the end. The gene calls are TRBV4-2 and TRBJ2-3; TRBD1 matches at 10 bases. Germline CDR1 is LGHNA and CDR2 is YNFKEQ. The CDR3 contains 14 residues. The CDR3 DNA, read in part, is TGCGCCAGCAGCCCGGGACAGGGGTACGGTACG. Translating it yields CASSPGQGYGT. The CDR3 as a whole reads CASSPGQGYGTQYF.

Notes on this clone: The CDR3 end falls 3 residues outside the read, so it is completed with the germline J gene. The V gene is TRBV11-3, the J gene TRBJ2-1; D not certain. This CDR3 comprises 14 residues. V was pared by 5 bases and J by 6 bases, with 14 bases between. Germline CDR1 is SGHNT and CDR2 is YENEEA. The CDR3 here is CASSIRDSPNEQFF. CDR3 bases read: TGTGCCAGCAGCATAAGAGATAGCCCCAATGAG.

Comments on this clone: The sequence runs out 3 residues before the end of the CDR3; the remainder is reconstructed from the germline J gene. This rearrangement joins TRBV6-2 or TRBV6-3 to TRBJ2-6; D gene unclear. The V gene lost 0 bases and the J gene lost 0 bases, with 3 bases spanning the gap. The length of the CDR3 is 15 residues. CDR1 MNHEY and CDR2 SVGEGT come from the germline V gene. CDR3 bases read: TGTGCCAGCAGTTACTCCAACTCTGGGGCCAACGTC. Translating it yields CASSYSNSGANV. From start to end, the CDR3 is CASSYSNSGANVLTF.

On this clone itself: The missing CDR3 end, 3 residues past where the read stops, is filled in from the germline J gene. The V call is TRBV6-1, the J call TRBJ2-5; no firm D call. This CDR3 spans 17 amino acids. Germline CDR1 and CDR2: MNHNS and SASEGT. V gave up 0 bases and J gave up 0 bases, with 14 bases separating them. The CDR3 sequence: CASSEAQSLMDQETQYF. The part of the CDR3 DNA that was read is TGTGCCAGCAGTGAAGCGCAAAGCCTAATGGACCAAGAGACC.

About this clone itself: The read finishes 3 residues shy of the CDR3 end, and the germline J gene is used to complete it. The gene calls are TRBV10-3 and TRBJ2-3, with 13 bases that match TRBD2. Per the germline V gene, CDR1 is ENHRY and CDR2 is SYGVKD. CDR3 length: 15 amino acids. The CDR3 bases that were read are TGTGCCATCAGTGAGGGACTAGCGGGGGAAGAGACG. The encoded protein is CAISEGLAGEET. The complete CDR3 protein is CAISEGLAGEETQYF.

Worth noting for this clone: The read stops 3 residues short of the end of the CDR3; the missing end is completed from the germline J gene. The chain couples TRBV12-3 or TRBV12-4 to TRBJ2-3; D ambiguous. The CDR3 consists of 13 residues. V lost 7 bases, J lost 4 bases, and 12 bases lay in between. The chain's CDR3 is CASKVSLADTQYF. CDR3 DNA, as far as it was read: TGTGCCAGCAAAGTTAGTCTTGCAGATACG.

Comments on this clone: The observed sequence ends 3 residues before the CDR3 terminus, with the missing tail filled in from the germline J gene. This chain links TRBV7-9 with TRBJ1-2, with TRBD1 matching 9 bases. CDR1 is SEHNR and CDR2 is FQNEAQ in the germline V gene (reference sequence). The CDR3 length is 13 residues. CDR3 DNA, as far as it was read: TGTGCCAGCAATCCGGGACAGGGAAGCGAC. Translated: CASNPGQGSD. The whole CDR3 sequence is CASNPGQGSDYTF.

Regarding this clone: The read comes to an end 3 residues before the CDR3 does, leaving the germline J gene to fill in the end. This sequence joins TRBV5-4 and TRBJ2-5, with D unresolved. V was pared by 0 bases and J by 6 bases, with 9 bases between. The CDR3 is 13 amino acids. In germline, CDR1 is SGHNT, CDR2 YYREEE (reference sequence). Partial CDR3 DNA: TGTGCCAGCAGCTTGGCCGGGTGGAAGACC. It specifies CASSLAGWKT. The entire CDR3 is CASSLAGWKTQYF.